What follows are 11 T cell receptor beta chains derived from one specimen sequenced in a study of OX40 agonist ivuxolimab in advanced cancers. Assay used: immunoSEQ multiplex PCR; TCRdb lists only in-frame clones, some missing. This sample carries some 70,000 clones, approximately 80% of them seen once, and the ten largest clones take about 7.9%. Sequencing used CD4+ or CD8+ T cells sorted from blood, obtained in a trial of the OX40 agonist ivuxolimab. These receptors came from an adult with an advanced solid tumor such as melanoma, head and neck, liver or kidney cancer.

The rearrangement joins TRBV19 to TRBJ2-1; D may be TRBD1 (6 bases). This CDR3 has 14 residues. Germline lookup yields CDR1 LNHDA and CDR2 SQIVND (reference sequence). Trimming cost V 6 bases and J 6 bases, with 15 bases left between them. In DNA form, the CDR3 reads TGTGCCAGTAGATCAGGGGTCTTCGGCAATGAGCAGTTCTTC. Its translation is CASRSGVFGNEQFF.

This clone has more than one count but fewer than ten. Here the CDR3 reads CASSQDGTGSGNTIYF. CDR3 sequence (DNA): TGTGCCAGCAGCCAAGACGGGACAGGTTCAGGAAACACCATATATTTT. The chain combines TRBV14 with TRBJ1-3; 8 bases are a match to TRBD1. The junction had 5 bases not matched to a gene; V was cut back by 0 bases and J by 4 bases. The V gene's germline CDR1 is SGHDN and CDR2 FVKESK. The CDR3 length is 16 residues.

J is TRBJ1-5 and V is TRBV6-6; 7 bases are shared with TRBD1. Germline V gene data show CDR1 as MNHNY and CDR2 as SVGAGI (reference sequence). The CDR3 spans 14 residues. V shed 4 bases and J 4 bases; nucleotides not matched to a gene: 4. The CDR3 sequence: CASSSQGGNQPQHF. The CDR3, as DNA: TGTGCCAGCAGTTCCCAGGGGGGGAATCAGCCCCAGCATTTT.

This chain connects TRBV2 to TRBJ2-5; D is undetermined. CDR3 length equals 13 residues. Trimming left V 6 bases short and J 6 bases short, with 14 bases between. Germline CDR1 SNHLY, CDR2 FYNNEI. CDR3 protein: CASREDLRKTQYF. CDR3 coding DNA: TGTGCCAGCAGAGAGGACCTTAGGAAGACCCAGTACTTC.

The chain couples TRBV7-8 to TRBJ2-3; tentatively, D is TRBD2 (5 bases). The CDR3 totals 12 residues. Germline CDR1 SGHVS, CDR2 FQNEAQ. V lost 5 bases and J 6 bases, leaving 9 bases between the germline ends. CDR3 residues: CASSPSGDTQYF. The CDR3 region has the DNA TGTGCCAGCAGCCCCTCGGGGGATACGCAGTATTTT. Supplemented by reference TRBV7-8 and TRBJ2-3, the full variable domain reads GAGVSQSPRYKVAKRGQDVALRCDPISGHVSLFWYQQALGQGPEFLTYFQNEAQLDKSGLPSDRFFAERPEGSVSTLKIQRTQQEDSAVYLCASSPSGDTQYFGPGTRLTVL.

This clone was detected only a few times. V usage is TRBV4-1 and J usage is TRBJ2-2; tentatively, D is TRBD2 (7 bases). This CDR3 region has 16 residues. The germline CDR1 and CDR2 sequences are MGHRA and YSYEKL. Between the trimmed V and J ends, which lost 1 base and 5 bases, there was a span of 14 bases. The CDR3 DNA follows: TGCGCCAGCAGCCAAGTCCCGGGGGGCGGTACCGGGGAGCTGTTTTTT. This translates into CASSQVPGGGTGELFF.

This chain links TRBV19 with TRBJ1-1; possible D gene TRBD1, 6 bases. V was pared by 3 bases and J by 3 bases, with 14 bases between. The germline CDR1 and CDR2 sequences are LNHDA and SQIVND (reference sequence). The CDR3 sequence is 15 residues long. The CDR3: CASSMEQGGHTEAFF. The CDR3 DNA sequence: TGTGCCAGTAGTATGGAACAGGGAGGGCACACTGAAGCTTTCTTT.

This rearrangement joins TRBV2 to TRBJ1-3, with D hard to call. The V gene lost 2 bases and the J gene lost 4 bases, with 6 bases spanning the gap. CDR3 length: 13 residues. Germline CDR1 reads SNHLY; CDR2 reads FYNNEI. The CDR3 is CASSENRGNTIYF. DNA of the CDR3: TGTGCCAGCAGTGAAAATCGGGGAAACACCATATATTTT.

This chain connects TRBV28 to TRBJ1-2; unclear D gene. Per germline, CDR1 MDHEN and CDR2 SYDVKM. V was trimmed by 5 bases and J by 2 bases, leaving 27 bases between them. This CDR3 has 19 amino acids. CDR3 in amino acids: CASSPSLWVPGPSNYGYTF. In DNA form, the CDR3 reads TGTGCCAGCAGTCCGTCACTTTGGGTCCCGGGTCCCTCGAACTATGGCTACACCTTC.

V usage is TRBV7-9 and J usage is TRBJ1-6; tentatively, D is TRBD1 (5 bases). Per germline, CDR1 SEHNR and CDR2 FQNEAQ (reference sequence). This CDR3 spans 15 amino acids. The V end lost 5 bases, the J end lost 10 bases, and 18 bases lay between the germline ends. CDR3 DNA: TGTGCCAGCAGCATTGGCTCTTATGAGGGGTCACCCCTCCACTTT. The encoded protein is CASSIGSYEGSPLHF.

The gene calls are TRBV4-1 and TRBJ2-5; D uncertain. Trimming pared 0 bases from V and 5 bases from J, leaving 13 bases between. This CDR3 contains 15 residues. The germline gives CDR1 MGHRA, CDR2 YSYEKL. CDR3 amino acids: CASSQDLGQAETQYF. The CDR3 nucleotides read TGCGCCAGCAGCCAAGATCTTGGGCAGGCCGAGACCCAGTACTTC.